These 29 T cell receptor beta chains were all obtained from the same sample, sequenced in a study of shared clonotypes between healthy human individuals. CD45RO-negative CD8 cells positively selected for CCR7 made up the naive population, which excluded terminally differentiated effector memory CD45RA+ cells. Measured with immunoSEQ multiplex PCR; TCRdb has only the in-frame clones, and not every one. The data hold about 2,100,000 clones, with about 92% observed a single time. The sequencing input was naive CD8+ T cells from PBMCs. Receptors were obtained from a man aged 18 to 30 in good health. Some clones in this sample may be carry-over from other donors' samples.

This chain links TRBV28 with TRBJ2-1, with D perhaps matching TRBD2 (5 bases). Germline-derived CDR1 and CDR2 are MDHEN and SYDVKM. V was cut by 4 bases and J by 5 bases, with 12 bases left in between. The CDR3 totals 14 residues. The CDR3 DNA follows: TGTGCCAGCAGTTCCGGACTTTCCCACAATGAGCAGTTCTTC. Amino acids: CASSSGLSHNEQFF.

CDR3 residues: CASSQAGANYGYTF. The CDR3 region has the DNA TGCGCCAGCAGCCAAGCAGGGGCTAACTATGGCTACACCTTC. This rearrangement joins TRBV4-1 to TRBJ1-2; the D gene is possibly TRBD1 (6 bases). Trimming shortened V by 1 base and J by 0 bases, and 6 bases separated the two germline ends. Germline-derived CDR1 and CDR2 are MGHRA and YSYEKL. The CDR3 sequence is 14 residues long.

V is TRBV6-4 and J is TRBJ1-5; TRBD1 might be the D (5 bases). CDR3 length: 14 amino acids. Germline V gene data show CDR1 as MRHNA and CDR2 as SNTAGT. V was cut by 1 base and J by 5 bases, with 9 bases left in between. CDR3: CASSDYPGHQPQHF. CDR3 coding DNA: TGTGCCAGCAGTGACTATCCAGGGCATCAGCCCCAGCATTTT.

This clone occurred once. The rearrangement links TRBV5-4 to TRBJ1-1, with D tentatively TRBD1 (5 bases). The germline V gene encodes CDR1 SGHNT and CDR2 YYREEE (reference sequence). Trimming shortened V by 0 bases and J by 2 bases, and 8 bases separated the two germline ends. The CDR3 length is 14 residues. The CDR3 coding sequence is TGTGCCAGCAGCTTGGCCCGGGACAACACTGAAGCTTTCTTT. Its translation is CASSLARDNTEAFF. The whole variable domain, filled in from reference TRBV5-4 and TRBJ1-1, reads ETGVTQSPTHLIKTRGQQVTLRCSSQSGHNTVSWYQQALGQGPQFIFQYYREEENGRGNFPPRFSGLQFPNYSSELNVNALELDDSALYLCASSLARDNTEAFFGQGTRLTVV.

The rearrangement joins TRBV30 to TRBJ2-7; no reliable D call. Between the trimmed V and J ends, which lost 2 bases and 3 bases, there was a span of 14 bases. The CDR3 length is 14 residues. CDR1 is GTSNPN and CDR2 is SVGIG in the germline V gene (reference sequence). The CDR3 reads CAWSFPGSFYEQYF. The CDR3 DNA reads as TGTGCCTGGAGTTTCCCCGGGTCTTTCTACGAGCAGTACTTC.

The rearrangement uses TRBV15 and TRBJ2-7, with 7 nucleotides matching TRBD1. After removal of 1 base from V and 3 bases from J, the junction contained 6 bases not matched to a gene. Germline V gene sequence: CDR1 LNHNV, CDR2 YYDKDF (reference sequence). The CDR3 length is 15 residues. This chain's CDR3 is CATSRVQGTVYEQYF. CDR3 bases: TGTGCCACCAGCAGAGTCCAGGGGACAGTCTACGAGCAGTACTTC.

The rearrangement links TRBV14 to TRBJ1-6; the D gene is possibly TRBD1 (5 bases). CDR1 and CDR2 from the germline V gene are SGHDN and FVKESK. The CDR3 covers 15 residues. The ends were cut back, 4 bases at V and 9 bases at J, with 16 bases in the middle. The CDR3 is CASSLGLEGLSPLHF. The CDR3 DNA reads TGTGCCAGCAGCCTCGGATTAGAGGGACTTTCACCCCTCCACTTT.

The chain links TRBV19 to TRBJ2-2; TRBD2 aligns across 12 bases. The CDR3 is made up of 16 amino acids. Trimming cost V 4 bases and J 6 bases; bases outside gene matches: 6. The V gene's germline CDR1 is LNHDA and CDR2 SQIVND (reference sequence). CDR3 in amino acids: CASSKTSGSQPGELFF. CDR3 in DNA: TGTGCCAGTAGTAAGACTAGCGGGAGTCAACCCGGGGAGCTGTTTTTT.

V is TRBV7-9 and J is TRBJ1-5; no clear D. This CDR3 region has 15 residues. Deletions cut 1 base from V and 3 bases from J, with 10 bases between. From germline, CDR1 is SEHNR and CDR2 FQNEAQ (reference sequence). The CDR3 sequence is CASSLGGLPNQPQHF. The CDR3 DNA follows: TGTGCCAGCAGCTTAGGGGGTCTTCCCAATCAGCCCCAGCATTTT.

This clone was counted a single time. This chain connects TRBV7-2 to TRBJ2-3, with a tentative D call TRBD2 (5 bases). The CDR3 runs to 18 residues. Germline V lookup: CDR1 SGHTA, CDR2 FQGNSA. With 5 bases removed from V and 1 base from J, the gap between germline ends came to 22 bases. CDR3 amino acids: CASSKLVIFGLGTDTQYF. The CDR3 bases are TGTGCCAGCAGCAAACTAGTGATCTTCGGGTTGGGCACAGATACGCAGTATTTT. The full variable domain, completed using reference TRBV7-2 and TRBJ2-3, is GAGVSQSPSNKVTEKGKDVELRCDPISGHTALYWYRQSLGQGLEFLIYFQGNSAPDKSGLPSDRFSAERTGGSVSTLTIQRTQQEDSAVYLCASSKLVIFGLGTDTQYFGPGTRLTVL.

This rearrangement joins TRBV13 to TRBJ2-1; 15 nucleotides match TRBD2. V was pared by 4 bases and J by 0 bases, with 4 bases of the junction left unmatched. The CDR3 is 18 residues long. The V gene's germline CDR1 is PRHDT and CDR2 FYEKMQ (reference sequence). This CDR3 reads CASSSGLAGGPSYNEQFF. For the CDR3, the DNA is TGTGCCAGCAGCTCGGGACTAGCGGGAGGTCCCTCCTACAATGAGCAGTTCTTC.

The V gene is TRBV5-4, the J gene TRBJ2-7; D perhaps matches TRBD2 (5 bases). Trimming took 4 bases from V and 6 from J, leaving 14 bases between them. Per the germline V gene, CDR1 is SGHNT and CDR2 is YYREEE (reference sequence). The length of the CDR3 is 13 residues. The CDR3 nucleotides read TGTGCCAGCAGCCTGACGGGAAGGGCCGAGCAGTACTTC. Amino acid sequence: CASSLTGRAEQYF.

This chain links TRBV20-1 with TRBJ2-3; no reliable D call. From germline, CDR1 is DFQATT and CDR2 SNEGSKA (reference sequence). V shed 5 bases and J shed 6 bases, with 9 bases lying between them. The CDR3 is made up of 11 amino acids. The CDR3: CSALLGDTQYF. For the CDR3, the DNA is TGCAGTGCTCTCTTGGGGGATACGCAGTATTTT.

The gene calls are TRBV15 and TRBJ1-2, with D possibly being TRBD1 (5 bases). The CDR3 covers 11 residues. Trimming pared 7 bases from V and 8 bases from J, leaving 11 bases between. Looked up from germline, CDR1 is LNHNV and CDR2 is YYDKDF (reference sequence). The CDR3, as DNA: TGTGCCACCAAGAGGGGCTCAGGCTACACCTTC. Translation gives CATKRGSGYTF.

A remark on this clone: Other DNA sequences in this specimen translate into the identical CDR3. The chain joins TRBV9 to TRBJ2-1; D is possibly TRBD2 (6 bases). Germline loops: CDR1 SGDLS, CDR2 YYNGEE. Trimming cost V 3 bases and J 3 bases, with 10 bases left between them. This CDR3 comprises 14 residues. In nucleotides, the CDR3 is TGTGCCAGCAGCGCTTTAGCGGACTACAATGAGCAGTTCTTC. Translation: CASSALADYNEQFF.

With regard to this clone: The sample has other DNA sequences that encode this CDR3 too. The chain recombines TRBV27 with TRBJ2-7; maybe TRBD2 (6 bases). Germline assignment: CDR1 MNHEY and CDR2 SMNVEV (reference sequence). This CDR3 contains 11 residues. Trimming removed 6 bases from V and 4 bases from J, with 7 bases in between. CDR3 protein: CASRAGYEQYF. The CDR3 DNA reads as TGTGCCAGCAGGGCGGGGTACGAGCAGTACTTC.

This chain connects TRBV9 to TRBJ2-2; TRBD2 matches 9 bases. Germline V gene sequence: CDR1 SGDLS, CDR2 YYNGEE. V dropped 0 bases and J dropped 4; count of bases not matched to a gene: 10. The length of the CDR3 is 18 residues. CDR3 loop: CASSVASGAGGPTGELFF. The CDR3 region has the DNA TGTGCCAGCAGCGTAGCTAGTGGAGCGGGAGGCCCCACCGGGGAGCTGTTTTTT.

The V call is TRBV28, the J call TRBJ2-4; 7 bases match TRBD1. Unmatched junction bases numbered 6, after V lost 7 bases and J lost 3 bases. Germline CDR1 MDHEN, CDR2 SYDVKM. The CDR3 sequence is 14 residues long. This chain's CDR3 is CASTLGDSKNIQYF. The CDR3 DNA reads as TGTGCCAGCACCCTGGGGGACAGCAAAAACATTCAGTACTTC.

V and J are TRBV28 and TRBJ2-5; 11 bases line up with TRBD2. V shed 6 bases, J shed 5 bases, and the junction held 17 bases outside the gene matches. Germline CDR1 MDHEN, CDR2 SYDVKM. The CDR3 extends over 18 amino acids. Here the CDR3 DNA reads TGTGCCAGCAGCCCAGCTCTAGCGGGAGGCCCGGGGCGGGAGACCCAGTACTTC. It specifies CASSPALAGGPGRETQYF.

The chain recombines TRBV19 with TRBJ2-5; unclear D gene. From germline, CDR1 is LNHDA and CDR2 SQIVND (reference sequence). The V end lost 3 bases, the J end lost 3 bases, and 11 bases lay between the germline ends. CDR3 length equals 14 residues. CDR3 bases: TGTGCCAGTAGTATGGTGGGAAGCGAAGAGACCCAGTACTTC. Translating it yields CASSMVGSEETQYF.

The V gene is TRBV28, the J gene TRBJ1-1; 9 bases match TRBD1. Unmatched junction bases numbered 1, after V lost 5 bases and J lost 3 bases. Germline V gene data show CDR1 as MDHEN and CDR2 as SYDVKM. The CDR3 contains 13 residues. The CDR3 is CASSDRGDTEAFF. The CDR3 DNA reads TGTGCCAGCAGTGACAGGGGGGACACTGAAGCTTTCTTT.

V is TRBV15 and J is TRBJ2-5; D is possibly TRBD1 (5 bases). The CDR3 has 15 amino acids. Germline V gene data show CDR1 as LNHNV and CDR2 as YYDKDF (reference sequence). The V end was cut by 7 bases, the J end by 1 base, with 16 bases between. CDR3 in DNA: TGTGCCACCACGAAAGGGGCTTCCCTCCAAGAGACCCAGTACTTC. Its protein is CATTKGASLQETQYF.

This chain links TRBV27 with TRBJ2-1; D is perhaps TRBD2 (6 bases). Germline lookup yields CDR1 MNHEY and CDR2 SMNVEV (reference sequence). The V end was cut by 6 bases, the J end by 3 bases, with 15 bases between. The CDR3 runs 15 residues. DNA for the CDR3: TGTGCCAGCAGCCTCGACCGACTAGGCTACAATGAGCAGTTCTTC. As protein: CASSLDRLGYNEQFF.

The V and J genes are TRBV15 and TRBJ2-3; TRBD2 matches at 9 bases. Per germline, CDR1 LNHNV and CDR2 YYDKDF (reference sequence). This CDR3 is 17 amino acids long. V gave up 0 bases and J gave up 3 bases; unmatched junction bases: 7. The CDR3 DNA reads TGTGCCACCAGCAGAGATCGACTAGCGGAATGGACAGATACGCAGTATTTT. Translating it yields CATSRDRLAEWTDTQYF.

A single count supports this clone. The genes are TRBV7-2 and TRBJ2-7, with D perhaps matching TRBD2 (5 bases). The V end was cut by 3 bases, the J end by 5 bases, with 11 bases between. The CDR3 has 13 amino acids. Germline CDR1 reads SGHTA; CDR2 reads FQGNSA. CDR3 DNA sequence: TGTGCCAGCAGCTTTAACTCGAGGGACGAGCAGTACTTC. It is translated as CASSFNSRDEQYF.

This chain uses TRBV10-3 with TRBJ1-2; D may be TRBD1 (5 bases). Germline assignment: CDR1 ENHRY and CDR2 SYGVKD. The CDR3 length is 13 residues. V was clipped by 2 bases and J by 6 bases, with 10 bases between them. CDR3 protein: CAISEGHGHGYTF. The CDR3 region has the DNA TGTGCCATCAGTGAGGGACACGGACATGGCTACACCTTC.

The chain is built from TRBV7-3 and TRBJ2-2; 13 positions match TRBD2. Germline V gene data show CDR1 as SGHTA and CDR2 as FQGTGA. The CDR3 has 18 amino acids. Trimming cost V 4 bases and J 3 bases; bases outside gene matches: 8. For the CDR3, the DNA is TGTGCCAGCAGCTCCCCGGGACTAGCGGGATGGGACACCGGGGAGCTGTTTTTT. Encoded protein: CASSSPGLAGWDTGELFF.

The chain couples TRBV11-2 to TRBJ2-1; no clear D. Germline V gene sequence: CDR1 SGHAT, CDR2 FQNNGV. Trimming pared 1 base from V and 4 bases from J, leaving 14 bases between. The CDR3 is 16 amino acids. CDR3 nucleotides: TGTGCCAGCAGCTTAGGAGTAGGAACACCTTACAATGAGCAGTTCTTC. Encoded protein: CASSLGVGTPYNEQFF.

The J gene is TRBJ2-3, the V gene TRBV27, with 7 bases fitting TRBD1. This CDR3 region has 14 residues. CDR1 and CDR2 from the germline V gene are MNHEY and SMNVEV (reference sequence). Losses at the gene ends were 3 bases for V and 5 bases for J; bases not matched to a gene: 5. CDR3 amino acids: CASSFDRDLDTQYF. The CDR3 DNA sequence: TGTGCCAGCAGTTTCGACAGGGATCTAGATACGCAGTATTTT.